The source of this TCR beta chain is a study of cytomegalovirus exposure and HLA in healthy donors. Study-level background: Of roughly 360 genotyped donors, roughly 80% grouped in the Caucasian-associated ancestry cluster.

Points from the study as a whole: Reportedly, TCR beta sequences accurately predicted HLA-A and HLA-B alleles in most subjects. When analyzed later, a missense DCLRE1C variant was found to be linked to TCR beta V- and J-gene trimming. A later analysis reportedly found that, within productive TCRs, an Asian-associated ancestry cluster had fewer N-insertions than the mean observed across the roughly 690 donors.

PCR was performed using 60 Vbeta and 13 Jbeta primers. Repertoires were generated with immunoSEQ multiplex PCR, while TCRdb's copy carries only in-frame clones and drops some. The repertoire holds fewer than 150,000 clones, with under 90% as singletons. Germline CDR1 reads LNHDA; CDR2 reads SQIVND (reference sequence). V was clipped by 3 bases and J by 3 bases; unmatched bases: 4. CDR3 length: 15 amino acids. As to this clone: Antigen unknown.

Sequencing used PBMCs. The V and J genes are TRBV19 and TRBJ2-1, with 8 bases identical to TRBD1. This TCR came from a female donor in good health and CMV-seropositive. The DNA of the CDR3 is TGTGCCAGTAGTATGGGGACAGGCTACTACAATGAGCAGTTCTTC. Its protein is CASSMGTGYYNEQFF.